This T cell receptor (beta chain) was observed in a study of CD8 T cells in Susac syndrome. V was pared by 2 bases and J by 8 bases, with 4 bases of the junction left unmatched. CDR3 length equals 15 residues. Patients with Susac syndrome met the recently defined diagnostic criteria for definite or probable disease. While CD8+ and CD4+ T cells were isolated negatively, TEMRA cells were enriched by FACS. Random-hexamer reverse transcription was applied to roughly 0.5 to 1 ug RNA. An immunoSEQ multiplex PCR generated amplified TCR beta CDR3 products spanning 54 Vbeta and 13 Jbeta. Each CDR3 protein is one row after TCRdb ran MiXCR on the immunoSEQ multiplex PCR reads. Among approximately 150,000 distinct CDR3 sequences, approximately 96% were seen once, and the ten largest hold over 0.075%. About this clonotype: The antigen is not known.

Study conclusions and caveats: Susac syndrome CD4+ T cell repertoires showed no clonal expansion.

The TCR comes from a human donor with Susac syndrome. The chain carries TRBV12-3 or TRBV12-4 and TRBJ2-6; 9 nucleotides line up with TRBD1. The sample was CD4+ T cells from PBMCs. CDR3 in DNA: TGTGCCAGCAGTTTAAGGGGACAGGGTTCCAACGTCCTGACTTTC. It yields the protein CASSLRGQGSNVLTF.